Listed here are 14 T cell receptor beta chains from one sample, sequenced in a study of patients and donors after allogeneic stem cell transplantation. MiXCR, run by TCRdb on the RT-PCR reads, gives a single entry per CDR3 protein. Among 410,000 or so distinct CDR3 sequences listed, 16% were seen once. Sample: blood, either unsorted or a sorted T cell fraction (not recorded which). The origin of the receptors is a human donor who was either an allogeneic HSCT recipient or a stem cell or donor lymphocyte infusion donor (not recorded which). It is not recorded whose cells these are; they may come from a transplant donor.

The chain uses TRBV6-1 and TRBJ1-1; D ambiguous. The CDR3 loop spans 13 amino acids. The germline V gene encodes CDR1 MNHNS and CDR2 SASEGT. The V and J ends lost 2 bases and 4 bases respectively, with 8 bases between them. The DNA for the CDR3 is TGTGCCAGCAGTGAACGGAAGGTCACTGAAGCTTTCTTT. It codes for CASSERKVTEAFF.

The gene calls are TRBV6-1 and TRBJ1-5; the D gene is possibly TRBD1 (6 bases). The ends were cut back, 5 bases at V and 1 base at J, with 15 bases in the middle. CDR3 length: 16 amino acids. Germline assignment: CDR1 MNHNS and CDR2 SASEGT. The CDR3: CASSTGGGVSNQPQHF. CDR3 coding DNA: TGTGCCAGCAGTACCGGGGGGGGCGTGAGCAATCAGCCCCAGCATTTT.

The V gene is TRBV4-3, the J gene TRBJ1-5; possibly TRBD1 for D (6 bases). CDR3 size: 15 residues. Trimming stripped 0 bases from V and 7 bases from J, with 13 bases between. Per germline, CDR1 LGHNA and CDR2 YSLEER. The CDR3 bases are TGCGCCAGCAGCCAAGATCTAGGGGGTCTACAGCCCCAGCATTTT. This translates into CASSQDLGGLQPQHF.

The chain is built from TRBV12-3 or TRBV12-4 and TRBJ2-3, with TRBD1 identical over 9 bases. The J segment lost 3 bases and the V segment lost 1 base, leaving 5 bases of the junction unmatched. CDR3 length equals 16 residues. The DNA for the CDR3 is TGTGCCAGCAGTTTAGACAGGGGGCAGGTTACAGATACGCAGTATTTT. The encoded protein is CASSLDRGQVTDTQYF.

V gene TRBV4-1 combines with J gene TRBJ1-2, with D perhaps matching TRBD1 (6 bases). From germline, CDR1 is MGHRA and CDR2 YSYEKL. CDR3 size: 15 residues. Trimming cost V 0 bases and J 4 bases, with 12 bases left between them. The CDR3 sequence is CASSQDSGGPYGYTF. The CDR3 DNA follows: TGCGCCAGCAGCCAAGATTCCGGGGGGCCCTATGGCTACACCTTC.

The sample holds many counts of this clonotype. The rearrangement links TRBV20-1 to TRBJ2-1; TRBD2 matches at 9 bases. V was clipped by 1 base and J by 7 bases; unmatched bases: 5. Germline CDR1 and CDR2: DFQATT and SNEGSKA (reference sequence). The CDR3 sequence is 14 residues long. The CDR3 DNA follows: TGCAGTGCTAGAGGGGGCGGGAGGGGGAATGAGCAGTTCTTC. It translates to CSARGGGRGNEQFF.

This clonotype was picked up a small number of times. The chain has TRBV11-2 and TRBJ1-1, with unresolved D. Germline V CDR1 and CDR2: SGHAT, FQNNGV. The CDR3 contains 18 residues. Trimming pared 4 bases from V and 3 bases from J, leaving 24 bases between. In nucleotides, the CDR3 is TGTGCCAGCAGCTCCCCCCAGCCCGTCAATTCGGGCGACACTGAAGCTTTCTTT. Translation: CASSSPQPVNSGDTEAFF. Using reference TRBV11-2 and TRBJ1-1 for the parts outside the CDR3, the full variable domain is EAGVAQSPRYKIIEKRQSVAFWCNPISGHATLYWYQQILGQGPKLLIQFQNNGVVDDSQLPKDRFSAERLKGVDSTLKIQPAKLEDSAVYLCASSSPQPVNSGDTEAFFGQGTRLTVV.

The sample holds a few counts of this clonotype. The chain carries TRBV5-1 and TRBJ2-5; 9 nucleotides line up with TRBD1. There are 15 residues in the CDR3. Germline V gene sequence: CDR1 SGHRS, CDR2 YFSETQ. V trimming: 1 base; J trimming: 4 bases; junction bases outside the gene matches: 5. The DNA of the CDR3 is TGCGCCAGCAGCTTGTCTAACAGGGGGCCAGAGACCCAGTACTTC. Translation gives CASSLSNRGPETQYF.

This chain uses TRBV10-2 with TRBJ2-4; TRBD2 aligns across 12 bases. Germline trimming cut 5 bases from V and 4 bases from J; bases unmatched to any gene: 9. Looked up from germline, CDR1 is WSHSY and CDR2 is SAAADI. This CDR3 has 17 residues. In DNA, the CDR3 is TGCGCCAGCAGTAAATCTAGCGGGGGGGCCGGTAAAAACATTCAGTACTTC. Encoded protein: CASSKSSGGAGKNIQYF.

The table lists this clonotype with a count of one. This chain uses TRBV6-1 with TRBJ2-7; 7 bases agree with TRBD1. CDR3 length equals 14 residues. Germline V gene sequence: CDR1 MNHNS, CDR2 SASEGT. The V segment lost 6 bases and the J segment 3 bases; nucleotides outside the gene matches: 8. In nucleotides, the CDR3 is TGTGCCAGCAGGGACCCTAGGACAGGCTACGAGCAGTACTTC. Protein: CASRDPRTGYEQYF.

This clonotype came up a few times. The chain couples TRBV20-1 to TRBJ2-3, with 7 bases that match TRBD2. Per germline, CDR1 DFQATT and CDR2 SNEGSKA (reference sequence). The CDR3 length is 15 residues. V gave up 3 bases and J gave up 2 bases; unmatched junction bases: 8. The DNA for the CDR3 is TGCAGTGCTAGCCAGCCCAGCGGGGACACAGATACGCAGTATTTT. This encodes CSASQPSGDTDTQYF.

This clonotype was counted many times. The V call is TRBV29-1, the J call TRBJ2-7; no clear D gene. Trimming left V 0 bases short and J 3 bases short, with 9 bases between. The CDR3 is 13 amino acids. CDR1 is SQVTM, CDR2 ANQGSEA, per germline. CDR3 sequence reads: CSVEDQPHYEQYF. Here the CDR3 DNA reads TGCAGCGTTGAAGATCAGCCCCACTACGAGCAGTACTTC.

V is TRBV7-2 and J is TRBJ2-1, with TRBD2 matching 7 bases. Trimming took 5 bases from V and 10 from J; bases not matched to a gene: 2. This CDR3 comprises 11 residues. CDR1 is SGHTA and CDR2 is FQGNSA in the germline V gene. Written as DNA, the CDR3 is TGTGCCAGCAGCACCGGGGGGGAGCAGTTCTTC. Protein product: CASSTGGEQFF.

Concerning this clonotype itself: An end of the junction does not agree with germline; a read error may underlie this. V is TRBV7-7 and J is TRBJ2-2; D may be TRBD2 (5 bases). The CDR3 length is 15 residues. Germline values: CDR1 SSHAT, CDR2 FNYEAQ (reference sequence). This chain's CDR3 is CASSLVASGTGELFF. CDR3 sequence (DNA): TGTGCTAGCAGCTTAGTGGCTTCGGGAACCGGGGAGCTGTTTTTT.